This T cell receptor beta chain derives from a study of vaccination effects on CD4 cells after COVID-19. About the research overall: Researchers reported culturing a few million PBMC in each well, adding 9 to 10 IU/ml IL-2 and roughly 10 ug/ml peptides.

V gave up 2 bases and J gave up 4 bases; unmatched junction bases: 3. The germline V gene encodes CDR1 SGHTA and CDR2 FQGNSA. The CDR3 runs to 15 residues. TCRdb's table, derived via immunoSEQ multiplex PCR, lists solely in-frame clones and lacks some. The sample lists more than 30,000 clones; about 80% were seen once. CD4+ T cells were isolated after around 9 days of culture. On both days 3 and 7, half of the culture medium was replaced with IL-2 medium. General study findings and limits: Late in the post-vaccination period, infection-induced and vaccine-induced clones underwent marked clonal contraction.

Note on this clone: Antigen unknown.

The rearrangement uses TRBV7-2 and TRBJ1-2; TRBD1 matches at 11 bases. The material was CD4+ T cells from PBMCs cultured without peptide, obtained before COVID-19 vaccination. The source is a human donor who received a COVID-19 vaccine. The CDR3 region has the DNA TGTGCCAGCAGCTTAAGGACAGGGGGCGCCTATGGCTACACCTTC. It is translated as CASSLRTGGAYGYTF.